The 26 T cell receptor beta chains presented below share a single source sample, sequenced in a study of long-term antiretroviral therapy in people with HIV. They ran version v3.0 of the immunoSEQ assay at survey level. Data came from immunoSEQ multiplex PCR; TCRdb stores just in-frame clones and leaves some out. The data show 30,000 or so clones, 95% to 98% seen once. The sample in question was unsorted PBMCs, obtained 7.6 years after starting antiretroviral therapy. All receptors come from a man aged 25-40 years with HIV.

The chain uses TRBV5-6 and TRBJ2-4, with D possibly TRBD1 on 6 matching bases. There are 15 residues in the CDR3. Trimming took 0 bases from V and 7 from J, leaving 14 bases between them. Germline V CDR1 and CDR2: SGHDT, YYEEEE. This CDR3 reads CASSLGTGQGNIQYF. The CDR3 DNA reads TGTGCCAGCAGCTTGGGTACAGGGCAGGGGAACATTCAGTACTTC.

The J gene is TRBJ2-7, the V gene TRBV7-3, with TRBD2 identical over 10 bases. CDR1 is SGHTA, CDR2 FQGTGA, per germline. With V trimmed by 2 bases and J by 4 bases, 8 bases remained unmatched. There are 16 residues in the CDR3. The CDR3 DNA follows: TGTGCCAGCAGCTTAGCCCCAGCGGGAGGGGAGTACGAGCAGTACTTC. It is translated as CASSLAPAGGEYEQYF.

The chain links TRBV18 to TRBJ1-1; 7 bases line up with TRBD1. Germline-derived CDR1 and CDR2 are KGHSH and LQKENI. The V segment lost 5 bases and the J segment 1 base; nucleotides outside the gene matches: 7. The CDR3 length is 15 residues. The DNA of the CDR3 is TGTGCCAGCTCAATGACAGGGACGGGGAACACTGAAGCTTTCTTT. Protein sequence: CASSMTGTGNTEAFF.

A single count supports this clone. The chain is built from TRBV27 and TRBJ2-7; perhaps TRBD2 as D (6 bases). CDR1 MNHEY and CDR2 SMNVEV come from the germline V gene (reference sequence). Trimming stripped 2 bases from V and 1 base from J, with 12 bases between. The CDR3 consists of 15 residues. CDR3 residues: CASSLKPGVSYEQYF. The CDR3 DNA reads as TGTGCCAGCAGTTTAAAGCCGGGGGTTTCCTACGAGCAGTACTTC.

The chain joins TRBV4-3 to TRBJ2-1; D remains unclear. This CDR3 is 14 amino acids long. Germline V gene lookup returns CDR1 LGHNA and CDR2 YSLEER. V dropped 1 base and J dropped 6 bases, with 10 bases sitting between them. The DNA of the CDR3 is TGCGCCAGCAGCCAAGGGTCCTTTGTCAATGAGCAGTTCTTC. Translation: CASSQGSFVNEQFF.

This chain connects TRBV9 to TRBJ1-2; 7 nucleotides line up with TRBD1. Germline loops: CDR1 SGDLS, CDR2 YYNGEE. With V trimmed by 3 bases and J by 5 bases, 10 bases remained unmatched. The length of the CDR3 is 15 residues. The CDR3 DNA sequence: TGTGCCAGCAGCGGAACCGGGACAGCACAATATGGCTACACCTTC. This gives the protein CASSGTGTAQYGYTF. The full variable domain, with the rest looked up from reference TRBV9 and TRBJ1-2, is DSGVTQTPKHLITATGQRVTLRCSPRSGDLSVYWYQQSLDQGLQFLIQYYNGEERAKGNILERFSAQQFPDLHSELNLSSLELGDSALYFCASSGTGTAQYGYTFGSGTRLTVV.

The genes are TRBV10-3 and TRBJ1-4, with a possible D match to TRBD1 (5 bases). The germline CDR1 and CDR2 sequences are ENHRY and SYGVKD. V was cut by 10 bases and J by 3 bases, with 12 bases left in between. This CDR3 is built from 13 residues. In DNA form, the CDR3 reads TGTGCCACTCAGGGACTGGCTAATGAAAAACTGTTTTTT. Its translation: CATQGLANEKLFF.

The chain couples TRBV19 to TRBJ1-6; D is uncertain. The CDR3 loop spans 13 amino acids. Germline V gene data show CDR1 as LNHDA and CDR2 as SQIVND (reference sequence). The germline V and J ends were trimmed by 0 bases and 6 bases, with 3 bases remaining between them. CDR3 DNA: TGTGCCAGTAGTATAGACCTTAATTCACCCCTCCACTTT. This codes for CASSIDLNSPLHF.

A note on this clone: A junction boundary mismatches the germline segment, possibly from a read error. The chain has TRBV29-1 and TRBJ2-7; TRBD1 is a possible D gene (6 bases). CDR3 length equals 11 residues. Germline CDR1 SQVTM, CDR2 ANQGSEA. CDR3 in DNA: TGCAGCGTTGGGGACATCTTTCCCCGGGACTTC. Its protein product is CSVGDIFPRDF.

This clone appeared once. This rearrangement joins TRBV29-1 to TRBJ2-4; D is perhaps TRBD2 (5 bases). Germline lookup yields CDR1 SQVTM and CDR2 ANQGSEA. This CDR3 region has 11 residues. V was clipped by 7 bases and J by 8 bases, with 12 bases between them. CDR3: CSARGGDIQYF. CDR3 sequence (DNA): TGCAGCGCCCGGGGTGGGGACATTCAGTACTTC.

V gene TRBV27 combines with J gene TRBJ2-7; D call uncertain. Trimming removed 2 bases at V and 6 bases at J, with 8 bases between. The CDR3 has 12 residues. CDR1 and CDR2 from the germline V gene are MNHEY and SMNVEV (reference sequence). CDR3 in amino acids: CASSLGRGEQYF. The CDR3 region has the DNA TGTGCCAGCAGTTTAGGGCGAGGCGAGCAGTACTTC.

The chain joins TRBV13 to TRBJ2-7, with 7 bases lining up with TRBD1. The CDR3 covers 12 residues. V shed 1 base and J 7 bases; nucleotides not matched to a gene: 1. CDR1 is PRHDT and CDR2 is FYEKMQ in the germline V gene (reference sequence). DNA of the CDR3: TGTGCCAGCAGCTTAGCGACAGGGGAGCAGTACTTC. Its protein is CASSLATGEQYF.

V and J are TRBV5-8 and TRBJ2-7; D gene ambiguous. The V gene's germline CDR1 is SGHTS and CDR2 YDEGEE. Trimming shortened V by 9 bases and J by 6 bases, and 13 bases separated the two germline ends. This CDR3 region has 11 residues. As DNA, the CDR3 is TGTGCCACAACACTCCTAAGCGAGCAGTACTTC. Translating gives CATTLLSEQYF.

The chain joins TRBV25-1 to TRBJ2-7; TRBD2 might be the D (6 bases). Germline V gene sequence: CDR1 MGHDK, CDR2 SYGVNS. V dropped 0 bases and J dropped 7 bases, with 10 bases sitting between them. This CDR3 spans 13 amino acids. The CDR3: CASSEYGGGEQYF. In DNA form, the CDR3 reads TGTGCCAGCAGTGAATATGGTGGGGGGGAGCAGTACTTC.

J is TRBJ1-5 and V is TRBV7-2; unclear D gene. The germline V and J ends were trimmed by 0 bases and 3 bases, with 6 bases remaining between them. CDR3 size: 14 residues. The germline V gene encodes CDR1 SGHTA and CDR2 FQGNSA. The CDR3, as DNA: TGTGCCAGCAGCTTAGCAGGGTACAATCAGCCCCAGCATTTT. Protein sequence: CASSLAGYNQPQHF.

The rearrangement links TRBV18 to TRBJ2-7; D is perhaps TRBD2 (6 bases). Germline V lookup: CDR1 KGHSH, CDR2 LQKENI. Trimming shortened V by 6 bases and J by 5 bases, and 14 bases separated the two germline ends. The CDR3 extends over 13 amino acids. CDR3 region: CASSPAGLHEQYF. CDR3 in DNA: TGTGCCAGCTCTCCCGCGGGACTCCACGAGCAGTACTTC. The variable domain in full, with the rest retrieved from reference TRBV18 and TRBJ2-7, is NAGVMQNPRHLVRRRGQEARLRCSPMKGHSHVYWYRQLPEEGLKFMVYLQKENIIDESGMPKERFSAEFPKEGPSILRIQQVVRGDSAAYFCASSPAGLHEQYFGPGTRLTVT.

The chain is built from TRBV12-5 and TRBJ1-2, with D possibly being TRBD1 (6 bases). The CDR3 loop spans 14 amino acids. Germline V gene lookup returns CDR1 LGHNT and CDR2 FRNRAP. The V end was cut by 6 bases, the J end by 8 bases, with 19 bases between. The CDR3 spells CASGTSGALVGYTF. CDR3 coding DNA: TGTGCTAGTGGGACCTCGGGGGCTTTGGTCGGCTACACCTTC.

V gene TRBV10-3 combines with J gene TRBJ2-7; TRBD2 aligns across 8 bases. The junction had 4 bases not matched to a gene; V was cut back by 2 bases and J by 4 bases. Germline assignment: CDR1 ENHRY and CDR2 SYGVKD. The CDR3 covers 14 residues. CDR3 nucleotide sequence: TGTGCCATCAGTGAGCGAGCGGGAGCTTACGAGCAGTACTTC. It codes for CAISERAGAYEQYF.

The chain combines TRBV7-9 with TRBJ1-1; D ambiguous. The CDR3 is 12 residues long. CDR1 SEHNR and CDR2 FQNEAQ come from the germline V gene (reference sequence). V dropped 5 bases and J dropped 5 bases, with 9 bases sitting between them. CDR3 residues: CASSVSGTEAFF. Here the CDR3 DNA reads TGTGCCAGCAGCGTCTCGGGGACTGAAGCTTTCTTT.

The chain joins TRBV9 to TRBJ1-2, with a tentative D call TRBD1 (6 bases). Between the trimmed V and J ends, which lost 4 bases and 2 bases, there was a span of 12 bases. The CDR3 is made up of 14 amino acids. Germline V CDR1 and CDR2: SGDLS, YYNGEE. CDR3 nucleotide sequence: TGTGCCAGCAGCCGCGGGGGGGGCAACTATGGCTACACCTTC. Protein: CASSRGGGNYGYTF.

V and J are TRBV7-9 and TRBJ1-2; D ambiguous. Germline-derived CDR1 and CDR2 are SEHNR and FQNEAQ (reference sequence). V lost 5 bases and J lost 10, with 26 bases in between. The CDR3 consists of 16 residues. CDR3 DNA sequence: TGTGCCAGCAGCGAAGACCGTACAGTTCCTGTTAGGGACTACACCTTC. Translation gives CASSEDRTVPVRDYTF. Supplemented by reference TRBV7-9 and TRBJ1-2, the full variable domain reads DTGVSQNPRHKITKRGQNVTFRCDPISEHNRLYWYRQTLGQGPEFLTYFQNEAQLEKSRLLSDRFSAERPKGSFSTLEIQRTEQGDSAMYLCASSEDRTVPVRDYTFGSGTRLTVV.

The sample holds one count of this clone. The chain uses TRBV4-1 and TRBJ2-5; no clear D gene. Germline CDR1 and CDR2: MGHRA and YSYEKL. Trimming shortened V by 0 bases and J by 1 base, and 9 bases separated the two germline ends. This CDR3 region has 15 residues. CDR3 nucleotides: TGCGCCAGCAGCCAAGATGGTACATCCCAAGAGACCCAGTACTTC. Translating it yields CASSQDGTSQETQYF.

The rearrangement uses TRBV6-1 and TRBJ1-5; D ambiguous. The CDR3 is 13 residues long. V lost 5 bases and J 8 bases, leaving 13 bases between the germline ends. Germline CDR1 reads MNHNS; CDR2 reads SASEGT. The CDR3 DNA sequence: TGTGCCAGCAGTCTACAAACTGAGGAGCCCCAGCATTTT. Amino acids: CASSLQTEEPQHF.

V usage is TRBV5-1 and J usage is TRBJ2-7; D may be TRBD1 or TRBD2 (6 bases each). This CDR3 spans 18 amino acids. Germline V gene sequence: CDR1 SGHRS, CDR2 YFSETQ. Trimming pared 4 bases from V and 2 bases from J, leaving 25 bases between. As DNA, the CDR3 is TGCGCCAGCAGCGGGCGGGACATCTTTTTGGACTCTACCTACGAGCAGTACTTC. Translating gives CASSGRDIFLDSTYEQYF.

The rearrangement uses TRBV4-2 and TRBJ1-5; D gene uncertain. CDR1 LGHNA and CDR2 YNFKEQ come from the germline V gene. Trimming pared 0 bases from V and 7 bases from J, leaving 7 bases between. The CDR3 spans 13 residues. CDR3 in amino acids: CASSQDIGQPQHF. For the CDR3, the DNA is TGTGCCAGCAGCCAAGATATCGGGCAGCCCCAGCATTTT.

This rearrangement joins TRBV5-4 to TRBJ1-2; tentative D call: TRBD1 (6 bases). The CDR3 consists of 13 residues. CDR1 is SGHNT, CDR2 YYREEE, per germline (reference sequence). V lost 2 bases, J lost 3 bases, and 8 bases lay in between. CDR3 nucleotides: TGTGCCAGCAGCTTAGGGGGGGACTATGGCTACACCTTC. Its protein is CASSLGGDYGYTF.